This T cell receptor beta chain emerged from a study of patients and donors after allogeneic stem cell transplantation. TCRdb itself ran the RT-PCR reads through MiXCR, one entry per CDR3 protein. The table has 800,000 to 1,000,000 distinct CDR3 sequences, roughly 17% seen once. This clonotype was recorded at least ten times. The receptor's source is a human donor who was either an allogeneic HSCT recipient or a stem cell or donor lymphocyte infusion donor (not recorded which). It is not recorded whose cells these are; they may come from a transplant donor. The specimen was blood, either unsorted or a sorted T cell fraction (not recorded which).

The DNA for the CDR3 is TGTGCCAGCAGTCCCGACCCCCCGAATCAGCCCCAGCATTTT. Translating it yields CASSPDPPNQPQHF. The V and J genes are TRBV12-3 or TRBV12-4 and TRBJ1-5; D is unresolved. CDR3 size: 14 residues. V lost 5 bases to trimming and J lost 4 bases, with 12 bases between them.